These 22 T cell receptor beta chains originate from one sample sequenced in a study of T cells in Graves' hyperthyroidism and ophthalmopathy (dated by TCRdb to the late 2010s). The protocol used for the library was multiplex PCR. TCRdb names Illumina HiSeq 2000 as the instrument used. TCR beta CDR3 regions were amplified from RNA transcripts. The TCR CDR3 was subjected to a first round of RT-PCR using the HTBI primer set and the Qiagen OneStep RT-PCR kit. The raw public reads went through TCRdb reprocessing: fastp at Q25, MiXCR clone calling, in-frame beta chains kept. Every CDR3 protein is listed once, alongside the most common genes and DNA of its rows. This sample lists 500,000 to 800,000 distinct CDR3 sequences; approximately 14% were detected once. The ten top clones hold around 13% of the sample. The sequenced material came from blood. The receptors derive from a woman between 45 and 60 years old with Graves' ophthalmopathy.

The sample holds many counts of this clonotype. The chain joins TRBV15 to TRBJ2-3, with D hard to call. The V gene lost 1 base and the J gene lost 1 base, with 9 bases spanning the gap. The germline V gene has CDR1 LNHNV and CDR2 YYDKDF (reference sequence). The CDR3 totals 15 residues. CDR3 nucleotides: TGTGCCACCAGCAGAGTTGGCAGAGGCACAGATACGCAGTATTTT. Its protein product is CATSRVGRGTDTQYF.

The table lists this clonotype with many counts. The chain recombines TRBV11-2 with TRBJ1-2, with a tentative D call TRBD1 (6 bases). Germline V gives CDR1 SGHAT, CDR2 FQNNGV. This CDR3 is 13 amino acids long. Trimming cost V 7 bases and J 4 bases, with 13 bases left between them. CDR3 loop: CASNITGFYGYTF. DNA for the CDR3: TGTGCCAGCAACATAACAGGGTTCTATGGCTACACCTTC. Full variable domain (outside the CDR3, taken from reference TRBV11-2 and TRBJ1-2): EAGVAQSPRYKIIEKRQSVAFWCNPISGHATLYWYQQILGQGPKLLIQFQNNGVVDDSQLPKDRFSAERLKGVDSTLKIQPAKLEDSAVYLCASNITGFYGYTFGSGTRLTVV.

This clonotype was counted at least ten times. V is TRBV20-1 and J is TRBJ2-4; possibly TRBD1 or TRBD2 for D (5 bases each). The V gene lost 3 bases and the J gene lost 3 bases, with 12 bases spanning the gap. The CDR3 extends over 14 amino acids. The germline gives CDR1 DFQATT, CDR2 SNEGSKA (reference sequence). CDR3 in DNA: TGCAGTGCTAGTGGGGGTTTGGTCAAAAACATTCAGTACTTC. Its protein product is CSASGGLVKNIQYF.

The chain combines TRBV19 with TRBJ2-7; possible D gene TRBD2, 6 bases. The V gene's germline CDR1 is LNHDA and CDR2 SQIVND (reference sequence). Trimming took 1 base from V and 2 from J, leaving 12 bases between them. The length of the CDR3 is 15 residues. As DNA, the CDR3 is TGTGCCAGTAGTATAGTGGGAGGTCAACCCTACGAGCAGTACTTC. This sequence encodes CASSIVGGQPYEQYF.

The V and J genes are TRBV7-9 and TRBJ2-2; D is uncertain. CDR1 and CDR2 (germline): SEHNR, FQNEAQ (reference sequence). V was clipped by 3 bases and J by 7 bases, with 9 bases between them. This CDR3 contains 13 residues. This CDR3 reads CASSFKVGGELFF. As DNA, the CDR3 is TGTGCCAGCAGCTTTAAGGTTGGCGGGGAGCTGTTTTTT.

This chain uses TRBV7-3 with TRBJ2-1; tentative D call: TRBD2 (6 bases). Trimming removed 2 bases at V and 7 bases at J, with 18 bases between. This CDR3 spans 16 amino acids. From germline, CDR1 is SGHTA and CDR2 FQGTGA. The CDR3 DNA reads TGTGCCAGCAGCTTATTCTTGGGGGGAGTTCGGAATGAGCAGTTCTTC. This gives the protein CASSLFLGGVRNEQFF.

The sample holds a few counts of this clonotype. CDR3: CASRRTGDRGTDTQYF. The CDR3 DNA follows: TGTGCCAGCAGGCGGACAGGGGACAGGGGCACAGATACGCAGTATTTT. V and J are TRBV28 and TRBJ2-3; 9 nucleotides agree with TRBD1. This CDR3 has 16 amino acids. The V segment lost 6 bases and the J segment 1 base; nucleotides outside the gene matches: 8. The germline CDR1 and CDR2 sequences are MDHEN and SYDVKM.

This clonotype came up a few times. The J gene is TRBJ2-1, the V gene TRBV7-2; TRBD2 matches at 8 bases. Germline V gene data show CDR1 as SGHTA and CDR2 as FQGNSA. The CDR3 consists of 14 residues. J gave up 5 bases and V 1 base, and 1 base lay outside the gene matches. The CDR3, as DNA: TGTGCCAGCAGCTTAGTAGCGGGACACAATGAGCAGTTCTTC. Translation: CASSLVAGHNEQFF.

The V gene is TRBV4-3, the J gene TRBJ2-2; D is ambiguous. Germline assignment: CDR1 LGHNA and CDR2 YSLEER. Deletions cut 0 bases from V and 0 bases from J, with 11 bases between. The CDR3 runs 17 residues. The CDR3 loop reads CASSQDWQRTNTGELFF. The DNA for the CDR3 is TGCGCCAGCAGCCAAGATTGGCAAAGAACGAACACCGGGGAGCTGTTTTTT.

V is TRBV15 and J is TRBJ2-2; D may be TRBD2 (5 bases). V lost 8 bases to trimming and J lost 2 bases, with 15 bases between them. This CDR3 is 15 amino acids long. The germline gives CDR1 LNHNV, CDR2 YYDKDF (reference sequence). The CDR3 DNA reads TGTGCCACCTCCAAAAGAGGGAGTAACACCGGGGAGCTGTTTTTT. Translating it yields CATSKRGSNTGELFF.

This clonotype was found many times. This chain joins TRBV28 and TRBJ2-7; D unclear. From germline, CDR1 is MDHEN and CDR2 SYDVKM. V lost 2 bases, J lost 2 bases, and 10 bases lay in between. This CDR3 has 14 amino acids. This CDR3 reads CASSLAGDTYEQYF. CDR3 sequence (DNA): TGTGCCAGCAGTTTAGCAGGAGACACCTACGAGCAGTACTTC. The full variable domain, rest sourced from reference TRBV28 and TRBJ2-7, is DVKVTQSSRYLVKRTGEKVFLECVQDMDHENMFWYRQDPGLGLRLIYFSYDVKMKEKGDIPEGYSVSREKKERFSLILESASTNQTSMYLCASSLAGDTYEQYFGPGTRLTVT.

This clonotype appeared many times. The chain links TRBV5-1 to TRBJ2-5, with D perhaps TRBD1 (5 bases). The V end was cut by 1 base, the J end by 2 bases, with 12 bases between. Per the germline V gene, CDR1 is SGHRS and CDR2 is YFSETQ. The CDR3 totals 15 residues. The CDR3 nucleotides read TGCGCCAGCAGCTTGACCCCGGCAGGGCAAGAGACCCAGTACTTC. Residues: CASSLTPAGQETQYF.

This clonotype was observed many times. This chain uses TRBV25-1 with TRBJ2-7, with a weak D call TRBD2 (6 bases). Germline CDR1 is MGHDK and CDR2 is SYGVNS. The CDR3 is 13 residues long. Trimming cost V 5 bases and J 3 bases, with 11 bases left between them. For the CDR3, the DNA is TGTGCCAGCAGTCGCCCGGGAGTCTACGAGCAGTACTTC. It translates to CASSRPGVYEQYF.

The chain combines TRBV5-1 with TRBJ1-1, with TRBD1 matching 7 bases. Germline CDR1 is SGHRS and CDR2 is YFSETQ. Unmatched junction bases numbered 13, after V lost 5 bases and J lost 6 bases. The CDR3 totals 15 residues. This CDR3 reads CASRTNPRQGAEAFF. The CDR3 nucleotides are TGCGCCAGCAGGACCAATCCAAGACAGGGCGCTGAAGCTTTCTTT.

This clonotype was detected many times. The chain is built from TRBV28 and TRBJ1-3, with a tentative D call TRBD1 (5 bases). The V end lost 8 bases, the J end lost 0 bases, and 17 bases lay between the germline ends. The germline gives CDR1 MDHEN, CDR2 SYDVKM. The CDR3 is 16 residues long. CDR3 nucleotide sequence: TGTGCCAGCGGGGGACTGGGGCAGACCTCTGGAAACACCATATATTTT. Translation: CASGGLGQTSGNTIYF.

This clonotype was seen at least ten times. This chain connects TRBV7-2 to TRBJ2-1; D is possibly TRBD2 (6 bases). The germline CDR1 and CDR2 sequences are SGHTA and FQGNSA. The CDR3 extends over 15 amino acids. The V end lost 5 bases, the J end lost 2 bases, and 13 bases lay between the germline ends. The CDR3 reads CASSARDWAYNEQFF. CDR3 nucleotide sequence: TGTGCCAGCAGCGCGCGGGACTGGGCCTACAATGAGCAGTTCTTC.

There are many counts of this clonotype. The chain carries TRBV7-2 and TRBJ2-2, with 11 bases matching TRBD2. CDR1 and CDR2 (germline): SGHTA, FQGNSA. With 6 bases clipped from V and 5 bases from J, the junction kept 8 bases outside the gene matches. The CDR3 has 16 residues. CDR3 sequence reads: CASRQPGLAETGELFF. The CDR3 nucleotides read TGTGCCAGCAGGCAACCGGGACTAGCGGAAACCGGGGAGCTGTTTTTT.

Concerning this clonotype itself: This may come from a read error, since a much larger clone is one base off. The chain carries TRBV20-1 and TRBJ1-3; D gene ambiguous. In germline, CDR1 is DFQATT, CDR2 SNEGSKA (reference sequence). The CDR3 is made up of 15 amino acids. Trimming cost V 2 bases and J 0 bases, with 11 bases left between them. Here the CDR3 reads CSARSAETSGNTIYF. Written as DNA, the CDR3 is TGCAGTGCTAGATCTGCAGAGACCTCTGGAAACACCATATATTTT.

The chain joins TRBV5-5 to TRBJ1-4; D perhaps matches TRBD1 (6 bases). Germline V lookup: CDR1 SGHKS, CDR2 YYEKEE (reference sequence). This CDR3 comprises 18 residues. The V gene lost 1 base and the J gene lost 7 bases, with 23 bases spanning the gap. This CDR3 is CASSLYADRLFRSEKLFF. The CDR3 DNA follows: TGTGCCAGCAGCTTGTATGCGGACAGACTATTTAGGAGTGAAAAACTGTTTTTT.

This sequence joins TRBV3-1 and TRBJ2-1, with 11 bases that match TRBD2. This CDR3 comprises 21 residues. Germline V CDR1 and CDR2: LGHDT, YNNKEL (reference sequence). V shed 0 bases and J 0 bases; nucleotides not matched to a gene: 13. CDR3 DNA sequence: TGTGCCAGCAGCCAAGATCGGGCTAGCGGGGGGTGGTGGAGCTCCTACAATGAGCAGTTCTTC. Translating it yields CASSQDRASGGWWSSYNEQFF.

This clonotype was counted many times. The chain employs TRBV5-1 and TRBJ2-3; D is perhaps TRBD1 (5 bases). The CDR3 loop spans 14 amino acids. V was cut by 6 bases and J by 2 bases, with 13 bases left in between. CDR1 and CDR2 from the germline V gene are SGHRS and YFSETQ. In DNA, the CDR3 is TGCGCCAGCAACCTACAGGAAATCACAGATACGCAGTATTTT. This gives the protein CASNLQEITDTQYF.

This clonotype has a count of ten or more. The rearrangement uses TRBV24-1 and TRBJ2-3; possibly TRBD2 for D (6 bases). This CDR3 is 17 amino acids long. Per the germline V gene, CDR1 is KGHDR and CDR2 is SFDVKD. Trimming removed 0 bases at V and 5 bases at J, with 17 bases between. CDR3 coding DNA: TGTGCCACCAGTGATTTGCGAGGGACTCGGGCGGGAGATACGCAGTATTTT. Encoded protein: CATSDLRGTRAGDTQYF.